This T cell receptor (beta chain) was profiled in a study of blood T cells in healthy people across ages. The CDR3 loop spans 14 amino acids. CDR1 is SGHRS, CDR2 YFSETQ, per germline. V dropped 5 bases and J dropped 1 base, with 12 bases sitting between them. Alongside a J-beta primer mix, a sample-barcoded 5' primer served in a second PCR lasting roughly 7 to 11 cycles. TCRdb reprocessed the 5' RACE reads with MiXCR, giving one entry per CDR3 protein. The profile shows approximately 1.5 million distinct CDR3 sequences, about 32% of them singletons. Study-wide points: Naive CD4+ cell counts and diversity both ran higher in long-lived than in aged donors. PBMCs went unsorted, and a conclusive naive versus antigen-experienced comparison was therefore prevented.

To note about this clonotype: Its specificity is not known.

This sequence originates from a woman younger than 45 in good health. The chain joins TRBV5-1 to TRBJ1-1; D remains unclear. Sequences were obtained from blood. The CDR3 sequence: CASRRANENTEAFF. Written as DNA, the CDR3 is TGCGCCAGCAGAAGAGCAAACGAGAACACTGAAGCTTTCTTT. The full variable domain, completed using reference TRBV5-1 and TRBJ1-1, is KAGVTQTPRYLIKTRGQQVTLSCSPISGHRSVSWYQQTPGQGLQFLFEYFSETQRNKGNFPGRFSGRQFSNSRSEMNVSTLELGDSALYLCASRRANENTEAFFGQGTRLTVV.